This T cell receptor beta chain was identified in a study of vaccination and CD4 T cells after COVID-19. About the study: Spike peptides, overlapping and drawn from SARS-CoV-2, HCoV-NL63, HCoV-OC43 and HCoV-229E, were used to stimulate cells. The authors gave control cultures a CEFX pool, an HIV-1 Nef pool, or no peptide.

The Oncomine TCR Beta short-read assay generated sequence data from the DNA of cultured CD4+ T cells. Genomic DNA was taken out of cultured CD4+ T cells by extraction. One entry per CDR3 protein results from TCRdb running MiXCR on the PCR reads. The sample includes thousands of distinct CDR3 sequences, 50% to 65% of them seen just once. By share, this clonotype ranks as large. The antigen remains undetermined. Treatment defined: approximately 9-day PBMC culture with coronavirus spike peptide pools or control peptides (ViraFEST assay). CD4+ T-cell collection from the unexposed donor predated the COVID-19 pandemic (2011-2018). Each well received 2.1 million or so PBMCs, cultured with approximately 10 IU/ml IL-2 and roughly 9 ug/ml peptide pools. The sequence was collected from a human donor in good health. Material for sequencing was CD4+ T cells from blood, cultured in vitro.

DNA of the CDR3: TGTGCCAGCAGTACTGCGGGGGGGCCTACAGATACGCAGTATTTT. Its protein is CASSTAGGPTDTQYF. The V gene is TRBV7-9, the J gene TRBJ2-3, with 9 bases identical to TRBD2. V was pared by 6 bases and J by 3 bases, with 7 bases of the junction left unmatched. Germline loops: CDR1 SEHNR, CDR2 FQNEAQ (reference sequence). The CDR3 extends over 15 amino acids.